Below, 7 T cell receptor beta chains from the same sample are listed, as sequenced in a study of blood T cell repertoires in COVID-19. TCRdb's copy holds only in-frame clones and misses some; the assay was immunoSEQ multiplex PCR. The repertoire holds approximately 300,000 clones, with roughly 88% as singletons. The sample was peripheral blood. The source of these receptors is a woman aged 45-65 years with active or convalescent COVID-19.

The chain combines TRBV4-3 with TRBJ2-3, with TRBD2 matching over 8 bases. The CDR3 is made up of 16 amino acids. CDR1 and CDR2 from the germline V gene are LGHNA and YSLEER. Trimming cost V 0 bases and J 2 bases; bases outside gene matches: 4. In nucleotides, the CDR3 is TGCGCCAGCAGCCAAGACATAGCGGGACCCACAGATACGCAGTATTTT. Its translation: CASSQDIAGPTDTQYF.

The V and J genes are TRBV9 and TRBJ2-1; 9 bases are a match to TRBD2. Germline assignment: CDR1 SGDLS and CDR2 YYNGEE. CDR3 length: 16 amino acids. V shed 0 bases and J 7 bases; nucleotides not matched to a gene: 8. The CDR3 DNA follows: TGTGCCAGCAGCGTAGGTCCGCTAGCGGGACTAAATGAGCAGTTCTTC. It encodes CASSVGPLAGLNEQFF.

The chain carries TRBV19 and TRBJ1-5; TRBD1 agrees at 8 bases. The CDR3 contains 18 residues. J was trimmed by 5 bases and V by 2 bases; bases with no gene match: 14. Germline V gene lookup returns CDR1 LNHDA and CDR2 SQIVND (reference sequence). Written as DNA, the CDR3 is TGTGCCAGTAGTATATCGAGGCTGGGCACAGGGGGTTATCAGCCCCAGCATTTT. Its translation: CASSISRLGTGGYQPQHF.

This clone showed up just once. CDR3 nucleotide sequence: TGTGCCAGCAGCTTAGGTTCGGCAGGGGTCGGTAGCAATCAGCCCCAGCATTTT. Its protein is CASSLGSAGVGSNQPQHF. This rearrangement joins TRBV7-8 to TRBJ1-5, with D perhaps matching TRBD1 (6 bases). The CDR3 sequence is 18 residues long. CDR1 and CDR2 (germline): SGHVS, FQNEAQ. The V end was cut by 1 base, the J end by 0 bases, with 16 bases between.

The genes are TRBV20-1 and TRBJ1-1, with unresolved D. This CDR3 has 11 amino acids. The germline V gene encodes CDR1 DFQATT and CDR2 SNEGSKA (reference sequence). Trimming took 3 bases from V and 0 from J, leaving 2 bases between them. The CDR3, as DNA: TGCAGTGCTAGCTTGAACACTGAAGCTTTCTTT. It yields the protein CSASLNTEAFF.

The gene calls are TRBV5-1 and TRBJ1-3; 8 nucleotides line up with TRBD1. Germline V gives CDR1 SGHRS, CDR2 YFSETQ. V trimming: 2 bases; J trimming: 2 bases; junction bases outside the gene matches: 0. The CDR3 loop spans 14 amino acids. CDR3 residues: CASSLQGAGNTIYF. The DNA for the CDR3 is TGCGCCAGCAGCTTACAGGGGGCTGGAAACACCATATATTTT.

The chain joins TRBV7-2 to TRBJ2-7; 8 nucleotides align to TRBD1. The V gene's germline CDR1 is SGHTA and CDR2 FQGNSA. Losses at the gene ends were 5 bases for V and 5 bases for J; bases not matched to a gene: 8. The CDR3 length is 14 residues. The CDR3 loop is CASSIRTGWDEQYF. The CDR3 nucleotides read TGTGCCAGCAGCATCCGGACAGGGTGGGACGAGCAGTACTTC. The variable domain in full, with the rest retrieved from reference TRBV7-2 and TRBJ2-7, is GAGVSQSPSNKVTEKGKDVELRCDPISGHTALYWYRQSLGQGLEFLIYFQGNSAPDKSGLPSDRFSAERTGGSVSTLTIQRTQQEDSAVYLCASSIRTGWDEQYFGPGTRLTVT.